This T cell receptor beta chain was identified in a study of CD8 T cells in Susac syndrome. In germline, CDR1 is PRHDT, CDR2 FYEKMQ (reference sequence). The CDR3 is 13 amino acids. V dropped 3 bases and J dropped 5; count of bases not matched to a gene: 2. Random hexamers primed reverse transcription of roughly 0.45 to 1 ug RNA. Coverage of TCR beta CDR3 amplification by immunoSEQ multiplex PCR extended to 54 Vbeta and 13 Jbeta. In TCRdb, the immunoSEQ multiplex PCR reads were re-called with MiXCR into one record per CDR3 protein. The sample lists about 150,000 distinct CDR3 sequences; 95% were seen once.

Sequencing was done on a sample of CD8+ T cells from PBMCs. This clonotype was obtained from a human donor with multiple sclerosis. The chain has TRBV13 and TRBJ2-7, with 9 bases lining up with TRBD1. The DNA for the CDR3 is TGTGCCAGCAGCTTCGGACAGGGGAACGAGCAGTACTTC. Its translation: CASSFGQGNEQYF.